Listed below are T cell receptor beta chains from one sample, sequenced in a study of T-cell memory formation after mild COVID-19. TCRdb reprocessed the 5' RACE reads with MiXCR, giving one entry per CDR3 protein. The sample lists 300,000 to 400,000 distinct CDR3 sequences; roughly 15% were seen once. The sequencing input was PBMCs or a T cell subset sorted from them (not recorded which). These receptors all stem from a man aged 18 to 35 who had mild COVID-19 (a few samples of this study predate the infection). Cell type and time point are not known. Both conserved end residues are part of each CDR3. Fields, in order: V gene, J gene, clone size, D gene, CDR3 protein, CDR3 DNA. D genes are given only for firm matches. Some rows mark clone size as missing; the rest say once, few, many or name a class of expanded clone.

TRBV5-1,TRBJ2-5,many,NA,CASSLDSEETQYF,TGCGCCAGCAGCTTGGATTCAGAAGAGACCCAGTACTTC
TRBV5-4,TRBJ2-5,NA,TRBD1,CASSHPGTGRETQYF,TGTGCCAGCAGCCACCCCGGGACAGGGAGAGAGACCCAGTACTTC
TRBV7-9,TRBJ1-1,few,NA,CASSLVSGLVEAFF,TGTGCCAGCAGCTTAGTGTCGGGGCTGGTTGAAGCTTTCTTT
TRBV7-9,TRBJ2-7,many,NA,CASSYRSSYEQYF,TGTGCCAGCAGCTACAGGAGCTCCTACGAGCAGTACTTC
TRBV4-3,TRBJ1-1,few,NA,CASSQEFRNTEAFF,TGCGCCAGCAGCCAAGAGTTCAGGAACACTGAAGCTTTCTTT
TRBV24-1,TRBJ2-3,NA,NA,CATGGPDTQYF,TGTGCCACAGGCGGACCAGATACGCAGTATTTT
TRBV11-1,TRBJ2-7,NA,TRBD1,CASSSGQGARSYEQYF,TGTGCCAGCAGCTCAGGACAGGGGGCTAGATCCTACGAGCAGTACTTC
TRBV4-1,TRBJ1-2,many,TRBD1,CASSPLDREDGYTF,TGCGCCAGCAGCCCACTGGACAGGGAGGATGGCTACACCTTC
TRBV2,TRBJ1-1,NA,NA,CASVPQGSDTEAFF,TGTGCCAGCGTTCCACAGGGTTCGGACACTGAAGCTTTCTTT
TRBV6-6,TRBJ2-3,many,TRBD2,CASRSGLAGRTDTQYF,TGTGCCAGCAGATCCGGTCTAGCGGGGCGCACAGATACGCAGTATTTT
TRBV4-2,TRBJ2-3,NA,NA,CASSQDSPGAQYF,TGTGCCAGCAGCCAAGATAGCCCGGGGGCGCAGTATTTT
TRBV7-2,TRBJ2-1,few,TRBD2,CASSYRPGTSGGAYEQFF,TGTGCCAGCAGCTACCGTCCCGGGACTAGCGGGGGGGCCTATGAGCAGTTCTTC
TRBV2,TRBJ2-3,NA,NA,CASSVLRETDTQYF,TGTGCCAGCAGTGTCCTCCGGGAGACAGATACGCAGTATTTT
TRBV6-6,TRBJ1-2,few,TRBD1,CASSYDRGTYGYTF,TGTGCCAGCAGTTATGACAGGGGGACCTATGGCTACACCTTC
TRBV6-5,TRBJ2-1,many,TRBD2,CASRLGLAANEQFF,TGTGCCAGCAGACTGGGACTAGCGGCCAATGAGCAGTTCTTC
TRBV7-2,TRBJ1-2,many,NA,CASSLRQSGSSGYTF,TGTGCCAGCAGCTTACGTCAATCAGGTTCCTCTGGCTACACCTTC
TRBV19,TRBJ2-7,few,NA,CASSPRLVDEQYF,TGTGCCAGTAGTCCCCGACTAGTCGACGAGCAGTACTTC
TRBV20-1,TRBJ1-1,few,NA,CSARTRGNTEAFF,TGCAGTGCTAGAACCAGGGGGAACACTGAAGCTTTCTTT
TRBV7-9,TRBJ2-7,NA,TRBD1,CASSPIGQVVNEQYF,TGTGCCAGCAGCCCCATCGGACAGGTAGTCAACGAGCAGTACTTC
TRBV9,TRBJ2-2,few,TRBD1,CASSEGQGAMAGELFF,TGTGCCAGCAGCGAGGGACAGGGGGCGATGGCCGGGGAGCTGTTTTTT
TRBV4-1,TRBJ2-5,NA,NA,CASSQDHQGLGTQYF,TGCGCCAGCAGCCAAGATCACCAGGGATTAGGGACCCAGTACTTC
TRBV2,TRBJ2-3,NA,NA,CASTQVIMSGSTDTQYF,TGTGCCAGCACCCAAGTTATCATGAGTGGGAGCACAGATACGCAGTATTTT
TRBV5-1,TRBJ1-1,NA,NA,CASSAGANTEAFF,TGCGCCAGCAGCGCGGGGGCAAACACTGAAGCTTTCTTT
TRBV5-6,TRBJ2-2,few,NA,CASTLTLDLRGTGELFF,TGTGCCAGCACCCTAACCCTGGACCTACGGGGAACCGGGGAGCTGTTTTTT
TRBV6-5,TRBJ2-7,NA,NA,CASRQRPGSYEQYF,TGTGCCAGCAGACAACGGCCCGGGTCCTACGAGCAGTACTTC
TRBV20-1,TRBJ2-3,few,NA,CSARLRGRTWGDTQYF,TGCAGTGCTAGACTACGAGGGCGGACTTGGGGAGATACGCAGTATTTT
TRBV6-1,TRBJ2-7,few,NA,CASSEAWTAYEQYF,TGTGCCAGCAGTGAAGCGTGGACAGCTTACGAGCAGTACTTC
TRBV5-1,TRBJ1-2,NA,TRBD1,CASSWAGGADYGYTF,TGCGCCAGCAGCTGGGCAGGGGGCGCTGACTATGGCTACACCTTC
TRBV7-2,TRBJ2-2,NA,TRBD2,CASSLYVLAGGRNTGELFF,TGTGCCAGCAGCTTATATGTACTAGCGGGGGGCCGGAACACCGGGGAGCTGTTTTTT
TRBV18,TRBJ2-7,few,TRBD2,CASSSAGGLSYEQYF,TGTGCCAGCTCATCGGCGGGGGGCCTATCCTACGAGCAGTACTTC
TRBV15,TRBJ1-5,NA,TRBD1,CATLKPGQGVQPQHF,TGTGCCACCCTGAAACCGGGACAGGGCGTTCAGCCCCAGCATTTT
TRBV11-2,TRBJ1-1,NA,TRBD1,CASSRDRANTEAFF,TGTGCCAGCAGCAGGGACAGGGCTAACACTGAAGCTTTCTTT
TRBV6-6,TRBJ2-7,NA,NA,CASSYLLRSYEQYF,TGTGCCAGCAGTTACCTACTACGCTCCTACGAGCAGTACTTC
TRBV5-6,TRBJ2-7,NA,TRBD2,CASSETSGGKDEQYF,TGTGCCAGCAGCGAGACTAGCGGGGGGAAGGACGAGCAGTACTTC
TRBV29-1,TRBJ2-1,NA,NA,CSVELASTDNEQFF,TGCAGCGTTGAGCTCGCTTCAACAGACAATGAGCAGTTCTTC
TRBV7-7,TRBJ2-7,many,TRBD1,CASSPRTGGSYEQYF,TGTGCCAGCAGCCCTCGGACAGGGGGCTCCTACGAGCAGTACTTC
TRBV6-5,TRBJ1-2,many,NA,CASSPSSRGYGYTF,TGTGCCAGCAGTCCCTCCTCCAGGGGCTATGGCTACACCTTC
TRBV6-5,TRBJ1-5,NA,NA,CASSYNPPGRQPQHF,TGTGCCAGCAGTTATAACCCTCCGGGAAGGCAGCCCCAGCATTTT
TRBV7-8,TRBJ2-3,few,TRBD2,CASSLGTSGGVPRDTQYF,TGTGCCAGCAGCCTCGGGACTAGCGGGGGGGTCCCACGGGATACGCAGTATTTT
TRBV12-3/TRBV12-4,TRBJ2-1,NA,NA,CASSHGGEQFF,TGTGCCAGCAGCCATGGCGGGGAGCAGTTCTTC
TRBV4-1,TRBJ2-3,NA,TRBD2,CASSRVAGDTDTQYF,TGCGCCAGCAGCCGTGTGGCGGGGGACACAGATACGCAGTATTTT
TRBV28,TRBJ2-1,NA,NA,CASSYPAQGEYNEQFF,TGTGCCAGCAGCTATCCGGCGCAGGGAGAATACAATGAGCAGTTCTTC
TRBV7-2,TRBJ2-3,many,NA,CASSSGVHSADTQYF,TGTGCCAGCAGCTCTGGGGTTCACTCCGCAGATACGCAGTATTTT
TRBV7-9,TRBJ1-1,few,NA,CASSWTLNTEAFF,TGTGCCAGCAGCTGGACCTTGAACACTGAAGCTTTCTTT
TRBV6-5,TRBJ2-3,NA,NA,CASSPISGDTQYF,TGTGCCAGCAGTCCTATTAGTGGAGATACGCAGTATTTT
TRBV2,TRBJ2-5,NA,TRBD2,CASRQAGDETQYF,TGTGCCAGCCGACAAGCGGGGGATGAGACCCAGTACTTC
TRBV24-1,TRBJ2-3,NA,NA,CATSDQRADTQYF,TGTGCCACCAGTGACCAACGCGCAGATACGCAGTATTTT
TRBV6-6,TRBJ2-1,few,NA,CASSYSRLSEQFF,TGTGCCAGCAGTTACTCCCGTCTTAGTGAGCAGTTCTTC
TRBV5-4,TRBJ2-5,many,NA,CASKGGETQYF,TGTGCCAGTAAAGGGGGGGAGACCCAGTACTTC
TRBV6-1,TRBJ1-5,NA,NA,CASSGRGQPQHF,TGTGCCAGCAGTGGACGAGGTCAGCCCCAGCATTTT
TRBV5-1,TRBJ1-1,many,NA,CASSRDSGPEAFF,TGCGCCAGCAGCAGGGACTCCGGCCCTGAAGCTTTCTTT
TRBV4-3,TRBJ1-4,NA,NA,CASSQAPWGNEKLFF,TGCGCCAGCAGCCAAGCTCCGTGGGGCAATGAAAAACTGTTTTTT
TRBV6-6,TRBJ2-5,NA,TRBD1,CASSDVDRVAVETQYF,TGTGCCAGCAGTGACGTGGACAGGGTGGCGGTAGAGACCCAGTACTTC